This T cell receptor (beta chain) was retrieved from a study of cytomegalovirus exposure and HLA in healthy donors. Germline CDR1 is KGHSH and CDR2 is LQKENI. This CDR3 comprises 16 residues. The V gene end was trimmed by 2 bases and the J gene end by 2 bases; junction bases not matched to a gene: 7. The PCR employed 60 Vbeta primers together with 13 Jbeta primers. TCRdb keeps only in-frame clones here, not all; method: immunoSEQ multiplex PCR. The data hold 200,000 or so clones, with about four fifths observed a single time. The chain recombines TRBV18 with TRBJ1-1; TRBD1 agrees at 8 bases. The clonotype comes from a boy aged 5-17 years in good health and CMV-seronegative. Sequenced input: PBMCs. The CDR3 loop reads CASSPDGTGENTEAFF. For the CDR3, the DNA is TGTGCCAGCTCACCAGACGGGACAGGCGAAAACACTGAAGCTTTCTTT.